Shown below are 14 T cell receptor beta chains from a single sample sequenced in a study of blood T cells in healthy people across ages. Primers used in a second PCR of about 6 to 11 cycles were a sample-barcoded 5' primer and a J-beta primer mix. TCRdb re-called the 5' RACE reads through MiXCR, storing one row per CDR3 protein. The sample lists hundreds of thousands of distinct CDR3 sequences, roughly 56% occurring once. The sample consisted of blood. The receptors derive from a man aged 35 to 55 in good health.

The sample holds one count of this clonotype. V is TRBV27 and J is TRBJ1-4; 7 bases fit TRBD1. Germline V gives CDR1 MNHEY, CDR2 SMNVEV (reference sequence). The CDR3 runs to 12 residues. Trimming removed 5 bases from V and 11 bases from J; junction bases left unmatched: 5. The CDR3 region is CASSRQGTKLFF. DNA of the CDR3: TGTGCCAGCAGTCGACAGGGAACGAAACTGTTTTTT.

V usage is TRBV7-3 and J usage is TRBJ2-1; D unresolved. The CDR3 has 14 residues. Germline lookup yields CDR1 SGHTA and CDR2 FQGTGA. The V end lost 1 base, the J end lost 6 bases, and 10 bases lay between the germline ends. DNA for the CDR3: TGTGCCAGCAGCTTAATTAGGAGTCCCAATGAGCAGTTCTTC. Amino acid sequence: CASSLIRSPNEQFF.

The sample holds a few counts of this clonotype. This chain uses TRBV25-1 with TRBJ1-2; tentatively, D is TRBD1 (5 bases). This CDR3 is built from 15 residues. The germline CDR1 and CDR2 sequences are MGHDK and SYGVNS. V gave up 9 bases and J gave up 4 bases, with 21 bases separating them. CDR3 in amino acids: CASPRIGAVVYGYTF. The CDR3, as DNA: TGTGCCAGTCCCAGAATAGGGGCAGTGGTCTATGGCTACACCTTC.

This clonotype was observed a handful of times. The chain employs TRBV2 and TRBJ1-2, with D uncertain. Looked up from germline, CDR1 is SNHLY and CDR2 is FYNNEI. Trimming took 1 base from V and 3 from J, leaving 9 bases between them. This CDR3 spans 14 amino acids. CDR3 region: CASSEGGIDYGYTF. The CDR3 DNA follows: TGTGCCAGCAGTGAAGGAGGAATTGACTATGGCTACACCTTC.

The V call is TRBV6-1, the J call TRBJ1-1; a possible D gene is TRBD1 (6 bases). V lost 6 bases, J lost 1 base, and 15 bases lay in between. The CDR3 totals 15 residues. Per germline, CDR1 MNHNS and CDR2 SASEGT. CDR3 nucleotides: TGTGCCAGCAGGCGACGGGACACGTCGAACACTGAAGCTTTCTTT. Protein product: CASRRRDTSNTEAFF.

This chain connects TRBV7-3 to TRBJ2-1; TRBD1 aligns across 8 bases. Germline assignment: CDR1 SGHTA and CDR2 FQGTGA. The CDR3 length is 17 residues. J was trimmed by 0 bases and V by 2 bases; bases with no gene match: 6. The CDR3 bases are TGTGCCAGCAGCTTAGACAGGGGTACAAGCTCCTACAATGAGCAGTTCTTC. This codes for CASSLDRGTSSYNEQFF.

The J gene is TRBJ2-3, the V gene TRBV28; possibly TRBD2 for D (6 bases). CDR1 MDHEN and CDR2 SYDVKM come from the germline V gene. The V and J ends lost 2 bases and 3 bases respectively, with 21 bases between them. CDR3 length: 18 residues. CDR3 sequence reads: CASSLGVGRGLGTDTQYF. The CDR3 nucleotides read TGTGCCAGCAGTTTAGGGGTCGGGCGGGGCCTCGGAACAGATACGCAGTATTTT.

The chain employs TRBV6-6 and TRBJ1-5, with D possibly matching TRBD1 (6 bases). V was shortened by 8 bases and J by 2 bases, with 13 bases between the two germline ends. Per the germline V gene, CDR1 is MNHNY and CDR2 is SVGAGI (reference sequence). The CDR3 is 14 residues long. The CDR3, as DNA: TGTGCCAGCGTAACAGGGCTCGGCAATCAGCCCCAGCATTTT. Its translation: CASVTGLGNQPQHF.

This clonotype appeared a few times. The CDR3: CASTPNTEAFF. The DNA of the CDR3 is TGTGCCAGCACCCCGAACACTGAAGCTTTCTTT. The V call is TRBV2, the J call TRBJ1-1; D is unresolved. Germline V gene data show CDR1 as SNHLY and CDR2 as FYNNEI. V was trimmed by 7 bases and J by 1 base, leaving 4 bases between them. CDR3 length: 11 amino acids.

The chain employs TRBV7-2 and TRBJ1-5; D not certain. Per germline, CDR1 SGHTA and CDR2 FQGNSA. The CDR3 extends over 14 amino acids. The V and J ends lost 1 base and 4 bases respectively, with 8 bases between them. The CDR3 loop reads CASSLEMGNQPQHF. CDR3 coding DNA: TGTGCCAGCAGCTTAGAGATGGGGAATCAGCCCCAGCATTTT.

The chain links TRBV7-8 to TRBJ1-1; 7 bases are a match to TRBD1. Germline-derived CDR1 and CDR2 are SGHVS and FQNEAQ. With 0 bases clipped from V and 4 bases from J, the junction kept 8 bases outside the gene matches. The CDR3 contains 16 residues. The CDR3 region is CASSLAGRQGATEAFF. The DNA of the CDR3 is TGTGCCAGCAGCTTAGCGGGGAGACAGGGCGCCACTGAAGCTTTCTTT.

There are many counts of this clonotype. The chain has TRBV2 and TRBJ2-3; 9 nucleotides align to TRBD2. The CDR3 spans 16 residues. Per germline, CDR1 SNHLY and CDR2 FYNNEI. The V segment lost 8 bases and the J segment 4 bases; nucleotides outside the gene matches: 13. As DNA, the CDR3 is TGTGCCAGCCGAAGGCTAGCGGGAAGGGGGGCAGATACGCAGTATTTT. It encodes CASRRLAGRGADTQYF.

The chain joins TRBV7-9 to TRBJ2-3; no clear D gene. The germline gives CDR1 SEHNR, CDR2 FQNEAQ (reference sequence). This CDR3 is built from 14 residues. V was shortened by 1 base and J by 7 bases, with 12 bases between the two germline ends. CDR3 loop: CASSLDRSHNTQYF. CDR3 sequence (DNA): TGTGCCAGCAGCTTAGATAGGAGTCACAATACGCAGTATTTT.

The chain recombines TRBV9 with TRBJ2-5; tentatively, D is TRBD2 (6 bases). The end of the DNA aligns better with TRBJ2-7, so the J call may be wrong. This CDR3 region has 13 residues. CDR1 is SGDLS, CDR2 YYNGEE, per germline. The CDR3 DNA reads as TGTGCCAGCAGCGTAGCTGGGGGGAGCGAGCAGTACTTC. Its translation: CASSVAGGSEQYF.